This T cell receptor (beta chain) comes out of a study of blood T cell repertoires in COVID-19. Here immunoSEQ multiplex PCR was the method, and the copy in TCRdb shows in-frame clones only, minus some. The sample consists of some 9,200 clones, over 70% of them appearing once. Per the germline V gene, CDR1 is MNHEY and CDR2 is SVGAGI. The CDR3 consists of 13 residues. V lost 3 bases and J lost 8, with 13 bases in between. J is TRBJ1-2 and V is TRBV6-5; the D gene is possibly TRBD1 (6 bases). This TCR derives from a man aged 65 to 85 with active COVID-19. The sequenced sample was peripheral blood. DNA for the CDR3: TGTGCCAGCAGTTATGGGGGCGCAGGGGGCTACACCTTC. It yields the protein CASSYGGAGGYTF.